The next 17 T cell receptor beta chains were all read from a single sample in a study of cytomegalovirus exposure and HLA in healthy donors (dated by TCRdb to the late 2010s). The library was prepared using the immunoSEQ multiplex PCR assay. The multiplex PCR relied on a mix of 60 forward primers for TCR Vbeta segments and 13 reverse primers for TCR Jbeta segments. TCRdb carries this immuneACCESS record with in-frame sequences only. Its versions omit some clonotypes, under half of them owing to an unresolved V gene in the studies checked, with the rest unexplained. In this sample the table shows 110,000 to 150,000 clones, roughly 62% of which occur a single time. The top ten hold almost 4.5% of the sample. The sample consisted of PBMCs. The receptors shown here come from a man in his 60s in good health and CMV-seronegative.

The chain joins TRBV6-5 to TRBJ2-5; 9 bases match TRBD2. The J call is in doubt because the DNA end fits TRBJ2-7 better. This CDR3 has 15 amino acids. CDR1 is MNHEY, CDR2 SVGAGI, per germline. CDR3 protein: CASSYSAGGPGEQYF. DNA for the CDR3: TGTGCCAGCAGTTACTCGGCGGGAGGGCCGGGCGAGCAGTACTTC.

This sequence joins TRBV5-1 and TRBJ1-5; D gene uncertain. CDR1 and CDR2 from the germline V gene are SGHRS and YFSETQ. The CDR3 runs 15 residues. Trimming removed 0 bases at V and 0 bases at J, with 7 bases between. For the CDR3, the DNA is TGCGCCAGCAGCTTGGGAACTTCTAGCAATCAGCCCCAGCATTTT. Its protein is CASSLGTSSNQPQHF.

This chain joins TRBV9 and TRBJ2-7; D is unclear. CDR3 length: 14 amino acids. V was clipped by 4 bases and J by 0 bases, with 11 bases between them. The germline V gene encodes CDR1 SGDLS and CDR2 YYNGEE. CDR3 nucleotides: TGTGCCAGCAGCTCAGACACCGTCTCCTACGAGCAGTACTTC. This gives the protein CASSSDTVSYEQYF. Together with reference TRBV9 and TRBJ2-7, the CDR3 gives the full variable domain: DSGVTQTPKHLITATGQRVTLRCSPRSGDLSVYWYQQSLDQGLQFLIQYYNGEERAKGNILERFSAQQFPDLHSELNLSSLELGDSALYFCASSSDTVSYEQYFGPGTRLTVT.

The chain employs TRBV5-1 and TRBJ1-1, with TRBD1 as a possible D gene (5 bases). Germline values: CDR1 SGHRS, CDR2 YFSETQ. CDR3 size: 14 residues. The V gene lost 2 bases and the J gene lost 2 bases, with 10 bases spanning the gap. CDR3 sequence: CASSFSQGNTEAFF. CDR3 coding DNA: TGCGCCAGCAGCTTCAGTCAGGGTAACACTGAAGCTTTCTTT.

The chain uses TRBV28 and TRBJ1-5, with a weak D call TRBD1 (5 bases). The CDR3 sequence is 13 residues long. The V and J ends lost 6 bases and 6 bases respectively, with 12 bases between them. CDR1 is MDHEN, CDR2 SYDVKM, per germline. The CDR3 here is CASRTGGTQPQHF. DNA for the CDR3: TGTGCCAGCAGGACGGGCGGGACTCAGCCCCAGCATTTT.

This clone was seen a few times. This CDR3 is CASSSPAGGGGQPQHF. Written as DNA, the CDR3 is TGTGCCAGCAGTTCGCCGGCAGGGGGCGGAGGTCAGCCCCAGCATTTT. The chain uses TRBV6-5 and TRBJ1-5; 8 bases match TRBD1. J gave up 6 bases and V 4 bases, and 11 bases lay outside the gene matches. Germline CDR1 MNHEY, CDR2 SVGAGI. This CDR3 comprises 16 residues.

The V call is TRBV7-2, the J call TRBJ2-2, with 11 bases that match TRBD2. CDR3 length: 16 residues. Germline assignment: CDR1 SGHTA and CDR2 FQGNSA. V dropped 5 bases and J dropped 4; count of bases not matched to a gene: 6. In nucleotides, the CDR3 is TGTGCCAGCAGCGTCAGTAGCGGGAGGGGCACCGGGGAGCTGTTTTTT. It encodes CASSVSSGRGTGELFF.

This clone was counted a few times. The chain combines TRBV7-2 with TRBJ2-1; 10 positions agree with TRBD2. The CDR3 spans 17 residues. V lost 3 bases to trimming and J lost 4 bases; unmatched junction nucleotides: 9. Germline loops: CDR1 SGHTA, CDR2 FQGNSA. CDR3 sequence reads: CASSFGPGLAEYNEQFF. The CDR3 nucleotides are TGTGCCAGCAGCTTTGGTCCAGGACTAGCGGAATACAATGAGCAGTTCTTC.

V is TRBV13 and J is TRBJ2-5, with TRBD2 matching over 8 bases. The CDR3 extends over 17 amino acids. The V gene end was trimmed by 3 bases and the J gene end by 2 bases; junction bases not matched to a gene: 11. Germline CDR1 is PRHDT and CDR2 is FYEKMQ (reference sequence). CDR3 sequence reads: CASSLLLTSEHQETQYF. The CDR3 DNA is TGTGCCAGCAGCTTGCTTCTGACTAGCGAGCATCAAGAGACCCAGTACTTC.

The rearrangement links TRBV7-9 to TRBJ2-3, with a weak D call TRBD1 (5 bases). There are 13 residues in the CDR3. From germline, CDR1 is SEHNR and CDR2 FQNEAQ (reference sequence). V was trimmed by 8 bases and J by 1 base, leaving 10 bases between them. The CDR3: CASSGRGTDTQYF. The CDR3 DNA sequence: TGTGCCAGCTCTGGCAGGGGCACAGATACGCAGTATTTT.

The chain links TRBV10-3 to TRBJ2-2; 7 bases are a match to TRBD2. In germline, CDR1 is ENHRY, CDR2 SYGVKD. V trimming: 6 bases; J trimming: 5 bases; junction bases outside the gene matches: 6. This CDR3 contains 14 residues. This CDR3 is CAIRAAGRTGELFF. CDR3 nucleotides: TGTGCCATCAGAGCAGCCGGGAGGACCGGGGAGCTGTTTTTT.

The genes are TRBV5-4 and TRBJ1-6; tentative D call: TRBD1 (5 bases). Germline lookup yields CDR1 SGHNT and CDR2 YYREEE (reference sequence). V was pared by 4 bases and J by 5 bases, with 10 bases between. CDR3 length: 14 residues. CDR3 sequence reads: CASSLQVNNSPLHF. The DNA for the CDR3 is TGTGCCAGCAGCCTACAGGTCAATAATTCACCCCTCCACTTT.

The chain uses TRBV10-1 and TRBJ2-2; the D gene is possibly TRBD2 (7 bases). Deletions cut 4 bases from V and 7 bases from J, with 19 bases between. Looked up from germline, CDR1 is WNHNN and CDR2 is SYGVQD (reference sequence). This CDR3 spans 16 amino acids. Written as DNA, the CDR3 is TGCGCCAGCAGTGGCGGGGGCAGGGGCGCCGTCGGGGAGCTGTTTTTT. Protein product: CASSGGGRGAVGELFF.

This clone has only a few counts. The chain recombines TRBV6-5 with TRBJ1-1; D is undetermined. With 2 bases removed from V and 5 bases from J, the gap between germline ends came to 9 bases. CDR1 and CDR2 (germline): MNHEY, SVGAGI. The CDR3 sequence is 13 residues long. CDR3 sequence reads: CASSYEGWTEAFF. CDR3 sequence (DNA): TGTGCCAGCAGTTACGAGGGTTGGACTGAAGCTTTCTTT.

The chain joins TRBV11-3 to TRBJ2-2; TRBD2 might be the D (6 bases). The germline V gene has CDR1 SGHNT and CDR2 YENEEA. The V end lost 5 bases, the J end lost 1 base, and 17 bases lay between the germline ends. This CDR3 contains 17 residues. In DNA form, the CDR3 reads TGTGCCAGCAGCCGCAGCGGAGGGAGTTGGAACACCGGGGAGCTGTTTTTT. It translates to CASSRSGGSWNTGELFF.

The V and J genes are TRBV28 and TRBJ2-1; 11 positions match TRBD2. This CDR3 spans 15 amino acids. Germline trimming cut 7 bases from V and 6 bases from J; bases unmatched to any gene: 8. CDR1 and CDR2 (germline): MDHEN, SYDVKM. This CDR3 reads CASNGGLAVSNEQFF. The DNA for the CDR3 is TGTGCCAGCAATGGGGGACTAGCGGTCAGCAATGAGCAGTTCTTC.

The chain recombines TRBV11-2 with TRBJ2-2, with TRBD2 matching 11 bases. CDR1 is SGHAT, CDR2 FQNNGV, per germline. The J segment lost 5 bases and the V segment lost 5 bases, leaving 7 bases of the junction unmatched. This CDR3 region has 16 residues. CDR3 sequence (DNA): TGTGCCAGCAGCCCACTAGCGGGAGAGGGTACCGGGGAGCTGTTTTTT. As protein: CASSPLAGEGTGELFF.